This TCR beta chain emerged from a study of blood T cell repertoires in COVID-19. In the original workflow: Cell counts per sample came from amplifying reference gene primers. Data came from immunoSEQ multiplex PCR; TCRdb stores just in-frame clones and leaves some out. That table is the source of V, J and clone size, and D and trimming were worked out from the DNA. The repertoire has about 100,000 clones, over 70% of them found once; the top ten carry roughly 14%. The V and J ends lost 4 bases and 3 bases, in that order; junction bases with no gene match: 6. The CDR3 is made up of 15 amino acids. The germline gives CDR1 SGDLS, CDR2 YYNGEE.

The origin of this receptor is a man in his fifties with acute or convalescent COVID-19. The V and J genes are TRBV9 and TRBJ1-3; 8 bases are shared with TRBD1. The sequencing sample was made of peripheral blood. Here the CDR3 reads CASSLTGGNGNTIYF. The DNA of the CDR3 is TGTGCCAGCAGCTTAACAGGGGGTAATGGAAACACCATATATTTT.